One and the same sample provided the 32 T cell receptor beta chains below, sequenced in a study of OX40 agonist ivuxolimab in advanced cancers. Sequencing used immunoSEQ multiplex PCR; TCRdb keeps in-frame clones, though not all of them. The sample holds more than 60,000 clones; 65% to 85% are singletons and the top ten take about 4.1%. Material: CD4+ or CD8+ T cells sorted from blood, obtained in a trial of the OX40 agonist ivuxolimab. The receptors were gathered from an adult with an advanced solid tumor such as melanoma, head and neck, liver or kidney cancer.

The chain has TRBV9 and TRBJ1-3; the D gene is possibly TRBD1 (5 bases). From germline, CDR1 is SGDLS and CDR2 YYNGEE. V shed 3 bases and J shed 3 bases, with 7 bases lying between them. CDR3 length: 13 amino acids. The CDR3 region is CASSARDGNTIYF. Written as DNA, the CDR3 is TGTGCCAGCAGCGCCAGGGATGGAAACACCATATATTTT. Looking up the rest from reference TRBV9 and TRBJ1-3 gives the full variable domain: DSGVTQTPKHLITATGQRVTLRCSPRSGDLSVYWYQQSLDQGLQFLIQYYNGEERAKGNILERFSAQQFPDLHSELNLSSLELGDSALYFCASSARDGNTIYFGEGSWLTVV.

This clone was recorded only once. The chain couples TRBV29-1 to TRBJ2-1; D ambiguous. The CDR3 covers 14 residues. Germline assignment: CDR1 SQVTM and CDR2 ANQGSEA. Trimming removed 7 bases at V and 4 bases at J, with 17 bases between. CDR3 region: CSADLLGLYNEQFF. CDR3 sequence (DNA): TGCAGCGCCGATCTATTAGGATTATACAATGAGCAGTTCTTC.

The rearrangement joins TRBV6-1 to TRBJ1-5; no clear D gene. Germline loops: CDR1 MNHNS, CDR2 SASEGT. CDR3 length: 14 residues. Trimming removed 1 base from V and 0 bases from J, with 4 bases in between. CDR3 sequence reads: CASSEGYSNQPQHF. For the CDR3, the DNA is TGTGCCAGCAGTGAAGGCTATAGCAATCAGCCCCAGCATTTT.

J is TRBJ1-5 and V is TRBV2, with 7 bases identical to TRBD1. V lost 7 bases, J lost 1 base, and 10 bases stayed unmatched. Per germline, CDR1 SNHLY and CDR2 FYNNEI. The CDR3 sequence is 16 residues long. CDR3 amino acids: CASTLYTGQSNQPQHF. The CDR3 DNA sequence: TGTGCCAGCACCCTTTATACGGGACAGAGCAATCAGCCCCAGCATTTT.

This clone came up once. The genes are TRBV19 and TRBJ2-3; D is perhaps TRBD2 (5 bases). The germline V gene encodes CDR1 LNHDA and CDR2 SQIVND (reference sequence). The CDR3 spans 13 residues. V was cut by 5 bases and J by 4 bases, with 10 bases left in between. CDR3 region: CASSRDSPDTQYF. DNA for the CDR3: TGTGCCAGTAGTCGGGATTCCCCAGATACGCAGTATTTT.

CDR3 sequence: CASSGDRSSGANVLTF. CDR3 in DNA: TGCGCCAGCAGCGGGGACAGATCCTCTGGGGCCAACGTCCTGACTTTC. The chain employs TRBV5-1 and TRBJ2-6, with 7 positions matching TRBD1. V lost 4 bases, J lost 0 bases, and 4 bases stayed unmatched. Germline V gene data show CDR1 as SGHRS and CDR2 as YFSETQ. The CDR3 is 16 residues long.

The V and J genes are TRBV4-2 and TRBJ1-4; D gene uncertain. CDR1 is LGHNA and CDR2 is YNFKEQ in the germline V gene. CDR3 length equals 15 residues. V was shortened by 3 bases and J by 4 bases, with 12 bases between the two germline ends. The CDR3 region is CASSHAQEVNEKLFF. Here the CDR3 DNA reads TGTGCCAGCAGCCACGCTCAGGAGGTTAATGAAAAACTGTTTTTT.

The rearrangement uses TRBV19 and TRBJ1-2; 8 positions match TRBD1. The V gene's germline CDR1 is LNHDA and CDR2 SQIVND (reference sequence). With V trimmed by 5 bases and J by 2 bases, 4 bases remained unmatched. The CDR3 covers 14 residues. In DNA, the CDR3 is TGTGCCAGTAGTCCTGGACAGGGAAACTATGGCTACACCTTC. As protein: CASSPGQGNYGYTF.

V gene TRBV4-1 combines with J gene TRBJ2-7, with 9 positions matching TRBD1. The CDR3 length is 15 residues. Per germline, CDR1 MGHRA and CDR2 YSYEKL. V lost 0 bases to trimming and J lost 3 bases; unmatched junction nucleotides: 3. The CDR3 nucleotides are TGCGCCAGCAGCCAAGAGGGACAGGGAAGCTACGAGCAGTACTTC. It is translated as CASSQEGQGSYEQYF.

This clone has more than one count but fewer than ten. J is TRBJ1-2 and V is TRBV28; maybe TRBD1 (6 bases). With 8 bases removed from V and 4 bases from J, the gap between germline ends came to 14 bases. The germline V gene has CDR1 MDHEN and CDR2 SYDVKM. This CDR3 region has 13 residues. In nucleotides, the CDR3 is TGTGCCAGCCGAGGGGGGGCCTTCTATGGCTACACCTTC. It codes for CASRGGAFYGYTF.

The rearrangement joins TRBV6-1 to TRBJ2-7, with TRBD1 identical over 8 bases. The germline gives CDR1 MNHNS, CDR2 SASEGT. The V segment lost 0 bases and the J segment 13 bases; nucleotides outside the gene matches: 11. CDR3 length equals 14 residues. CDR3 DNA: TGTGCCAGCAGTGAAGCACTCCAACAGGGGGTCTCATACTTC. Translating it yields CASSEALQQGVSYF.

The rearrangement uses TRBV9 and TRBJ1-3; possible D gene TRBD1, 5 bases. The V gene's germline CDR1 is SGDLS and CDR2 YYNGEE. V gave up 0 bases and J gave up 3 bases, with 7 bases separating them. The CDR3 extends over 14 amino acids. The CDR3 is CASSVATGGNTIYF. As DNA, the CDR3 is TGTGCCAGCAGCGTAGCCACAGGTGGAAACACCATATATTTT. The variable domain in full, with the rest retrieved from reference TRBV9 and TRBJ1-3, is DSGVTQTPKHLITATGQRVTLRCSPRSGDLSVYWYQQSLDQGLQFLIQYYNGEERAKGNILERFSAQQFPDLHSELNLSSLELGDSALYFCASSVATGGNTIYFGEGSWLTVV.

This chain joins TRBV6-5 and TRBJ1-2, with D unresolved. The ends were cut back, 6 bases at V and 0 bases at J, with 5 bases in the middle. CDR1 and CDR2 from the germline V gene are MNHEY and SVGAGI. CDR3 length: 12 residues. CDR3: CASREANYGYTF. Written as DNA, the CDR3 is TGTGCCAGCAGAGAAGCTAACTATGGCTACACCTTC.

The V and J genes are TRBV4-3 and TRBJ2-1; D uncertain. V was cut by 1 base and J by 0 bases, with 10 bases left in between. Per the germline V gene, CDR1 is LGHNA and CDR2 is YSLEER. This CDR3 contains 16 residues. The CDR3 loop reads CASSQGSAVSYNEQFF. Written as DNA, the CDR3 is TGCGCCAGCAGCCAAGGGTCTGCGGTCTCCTACAATGAGCAGTTCTTC.

The chain is built from TRBV29-1 and TRBJ2-1; D may be TRBD2 (5 bases). The CDR3 extends over 13 amino acids. With 4 bases removed from V and 4 bases from J, the gap between germline ends came to 11 bases. Germline V lookup: CDR1 SQVTM, CDR2 ANQGSEA. In nucleotides, the CDR3 is TGCAGCGTTGTCGGGGTGCGGTACAATGAGCAGTTCTTC. Its translation: CSVVGVRYNEQFF.

The chain combines TRBV6-5 with TRBJ2-3; 10 nucleotides agree with TRBD1. The CDR3 has 15 amino acids. Germline loops: CDR1 MNHEY, CDR2 SVGAGI. Trimming at V came to 11 bases and at J to 6 bases, leaving 14 bases not matched to a gene. This chain's CDR3 is CASHSTGTGVDTQYF. CDR3 coding DNA: TGTGCCTCGCACTCCACCGGGACAGGGGTTGATACGCAGTATTTT.

J is TRBJ1-6 and V is TRBV9, with 9 bases aligning to TRBD1. The V gene's germline CDR1 is SGDLS and CDR2 YYNGEE. The CDR3 is made up of 15 amino acids. Trimming removed 0 bases from V and 6 bases from J; junction bases left unmatched: 1. The CDR3 DNA sequence: TGTGCCAGCAGCGTAGGACAGGGGGGTAATTCACCCCTCCACTTT. Its protein is CASSVGQGGNSPLHF.

The CDR3 DNA follows: TGTGCCAGCAGCGCCTCCGGGACTAGCGGGGCAGGCATTCAGTACTTC. Protein product: CASSASGTSGAGIQYF. The chain employs TRBV9 and TRBJ2-4; 13 nucleotides align to TRBD2. The CDR3 sequence is 16 residues long. The germline V gene encodes CDR1 SGDLS and CDR2 YYNGEE. The trim removed 3 bases at V and 9 bases at J, leaving 9 bases unmatched.

The CDR3: CASSLELSGNTIYF. The CDR3, as DNA: TGCGCCAGCAGCTTGGAGCTGTCCGGAAACACCATATATTTT. J is TRBJ1-3 and V is TRBV5-1; D not resolved. Trimming took 0 bases from V and 4 from J, leaving 8 bases between them. The CDR3 totals 14 residues. Per the germline V gene, CDR1 is SGHRS and CDR2 is YFSETQ.

The V call is TRBV5-8, the J call TRBJ1-6; TRBD1 aligns across 7 bases. This CDR3 contains 14 residues. Trimming took 0 bases from V and 9 from J; bases not matched to a gene: 3. Per the germline V gene, CDR1 is SGHTS and CDR2 is YDEGEE. This chain's CDR3 is CASSLGQGASPLHF. CDR3 DNA: TGTGCCAGCAGCTTGGGACAGGGAGCTTCACCCCTCCACTTT.

The genes are TRBV29-1 and TRBJ2-1; 10 bases map to TRBD2. V was pared by 1 base and J by 0 bases, with 6 bases of the junction left unmatched. CDR1 and CDR2 from the germline V gene are SQVTM and ANQGSEA. This CDR3 has 17 amino acids. DNA of the CDR3: TGCAGCGTTGAAGGTCTAGCGGGGGCAAACTCCTACAATGAGCAGTTCTTC. It translates to CSVEGLAGANSYNEQFF.

A single count supports this clone. The chain combines TRBV5-1 with TRBJ2-7, with TRBD2 matching over 16 bases. V lost 4 bases, J lost 9 bases, and 7 bases stayed unmatched. Germline lookup yields CDR1 SGHRS and CDR2 YFSETQ. The CDR3 is 15 residues long. CDR3 nucleotide sequence: TGCGCCAGCAGCGAGGGACTAGCGGGGGGGCCTGTGCAGTACTTC. It translates to CASSEGLAGGPVQYF. The entire variable domain, with the rest obtained from reference TRBV5-1 and TRBJ2-7, is as follows: KAGVTQTPRYLIKTRGQQVTLSCSPISGHRSVSWYQQTPGQGLQFLFEYFSETQRNKGNFPGRFSGRQFSNSRSEMNVSTLELGDSALYLCASSEGLAGGPVQYFGPGTRLTVT.

The chain joins TRBV19 to TRBJ2-2; 11 positions agree with TRBD2. The CDR3 sequence is 17 residues long. Germline-derived CDR1 and CDR2 are LNHDA and SQIVND (reference sequence). V was clipped by 5 bases and J by 5 bases; unmatched bases: 10. The CDR3 here is CASSPLAGGLRTGELFF. DNA for the CDR3: TGTGCCAGTAGTCCCCTAGCGGGGGGCCTCCGGACCGGGGAGCTGTTTTTT. The variable domain in full, with the rest retrieved from reference TRBV19 and TRBJ2-2, is DGGITQSPKYLFRKEGQNVTLSCEQNLNHDAMYWYRQDPGQGLRLIYYSQIVNDFQKGDIAEGYSVSREKKESFPLTVTSAQKNPTAFYLCASSPLAGGLRTGELFFGEGSRLTVL.

CDR3 nucleotide sequence: TGTGCCAGCAGCCCCACCGGGACAAGAAACACCGGGGAGCTGTTTTTT. This sequence encodes CASSPTGTRNTGELFF. The chain is built from TRBV7-3 and TRBJ2-2; D is perhaps TRBD1 (6 bases). This CDR3 is built from 16 residues. The germline CDR1 and CDR2 sequences are SGHTA and FQGTGA. The V and J ends lost 5 bases and 2 bases respectively, with 15 bases between them. The full variable domain, completed using reference TRBV7-3 and TRBJ2-2, is GAGVSQTPSNKVTEKGKYVELRCDPISGHTALYWYRQSLGQGPEFLIYFQGTGAADDSGLPNDRFFAVRPEGSVSTLKIQRTERGDSAVYLCASSPTGTRNTGELFFGEGSRLTVL.

This clone was seen a handful of times. The V gene is TRBV6-1, the J gene TRBJ2-3; a possible D gene is TRBD1 (5 bases). V lost 6 bases to trimming and J lost 2 bases, with 12 bases between them. The CDR3 is 14 amino acids. Germline V gives CDR1 MNHNS, CDR2 SASEGT. CDR3 in amino acids: CASRGESYTDTQYF. Here the CDR3 DNA reads TGTGCCAGCAGAGGGGAAAGTTACACAGATACGCAGTATTTT.

V usage is TRBV12-5 and J usage is TRBJ1-4; TRBD1 might be the D (5 bases). The V end lost 4 bases, the J end lost 6 bases, and 24 bases lay between the germline ends. CDR3 length: 18 residues. The germline gives CDR1 LGHNT, CDR2 FRNRAP. The CDR3 sequence: CASGSVGRGLSVDEKLFF. DNA of the CDR3: TGTGCTAGTGGTTCCGTCGGGAGGGGATTATCCGTTGATGAAAAACTGTTTTTT. Drawing the rest from reference TRBV12-5 and TRBJ1-4, the complete variable domain is DARVTQTPRHKVTEMGQEVTMRCQPILGHNTVFWYRQTMMQGLELLAYFRNRAPLDDSGMPKDRFSAEMPDATLATLKIQPSEPRDSAVYFCASGSVGRGLSVDEKLFFGSGTQLSVL.

The rearrangement links TRBV11-2 to TRBJ2-1, with 8 bases fitting TRBD2. J lost 8 bases, V lost 0 bases, and 6 bases had no gene match. Germline CDR1 and CDR2: SGHAT and FQNNGV. The CDR3 runs to 15 residues. CDR3 coding DNA: TGTGCCAGCAGCTTAGATCTTACGGGGGGGCATGAGCAGTTCTTC. Amino acids: CASSLDLTGGHEQFF.

The V call is TRBV2, the J call TRBJ1-1; D might be TRBD1 (6 bases). This CDR3 is 14 amino acids long. Trimming shortened V by 7 bases and J by 0 bases, and 12 bases separated the two germline ends. Germline CDR1 SNHLY, CDR2 FYNNEI. The CDR3 DNA follows: TGTGCCAGCACTTGGACAGTCATGAACACTGAAGCTTTCTTT. Its protein is CASTWTVMNTEAFF.

V usage is TRBV7-6 and J usage is TRBJ1-3; maybe TRBD1 (6 bases). The CDR3 totals 15 residues. Germline V lookup: CDR1 SGHVS, CDR2 FNYEAQ. V was clipped by 5 bases and J by 3 bases, with 14 bases between them. The CDR3, as DNA: TGTGCCAGCAGCGGGGTACAGGGTTTTGGAAACACCATATATTTT. Its protein product is CASSGVQGFGNTIYF.

The chain is built from TRBV5-1 and TRBJ1-2; the D is unclear. V was cut by 0 bases and J by 8 bases, with 11 bases left in between. Germline V gene lookup returns CDR1 SGHRS and CDR2 YFSETQ. The CDR3 has 13 amino acids. In DNA form, the CDR3 reads TGCGCCAGCAGCTTGGCCGGGCCTGGAGGCTACACCTTC. Protein sequence: CASSLAGPGGYTF.

The V and J genes are TRBV6-5 and TRBJ1-2; 10 bases match TRBD1. After removal of 7 bases from V and 8 bases from J, the junction contained 10 bases not matched to a gene. From germline, CDR1 is MNHEY and CDR2 SVGAGI. The CDR3 totals 14 residues. The CDR3 is CASNKRTGGRGYTF. Here the CDR3 DNA reads TGTGCCAGCAACAAGAGGACAGGGGGTAGAGGCTACACCTTC.

The chain carries TRBV2 and TRBJ1-1, with unresolved D. CDR3 length: 14 amino acids. Germline values: CDR1 SNHLY, CDR2 FYNNEI. Trimming left V 2 bases short and J 1 base short, with 8 bases between. The CDR3 sequence is CASSEWRANTEAFF. In nucleotides, the CDR3 is TGTGCCAGCAGTGAATGGCGGGCGAACACTGAAGCTTTCTTT.